Below are 18 T cell receptor beta chains sequenced from a single sample in a study of CD4 T cells in relation to SARS-CoV-2 and coronaviruses. CD4+ T cells from unexposed donors were obtained before the COVID-19 pandemic (2011-2018). The cells were cultured for less than twelve days before CD4+ T cells were isolated. Their target antigens are unknown. Method: immunoSEQ multiplex PCR; TCRdb's copy keeps in-frame clones and lacks some. This sample carries about 22,000 clones, about three fifths of them seen once, and the ten largest clones take 11%. Sequencing input: CD4+ T cells from PBMCs, cultured in vitro. These receptors were collected from a human donor in good health.

V is TRBV2 and J is TRBJ1-6, with D perhaps TRBD1 (6 bases). Trimming took off 8 bases at V and 5 bases at J, with 10 bases between the two ends. Germline V gene lookup returns CDR1 SNHLY and CDR2 FYNNEI. The CDR3 loop spans 13 amino acids. The CDR3 protein is CASGGQNNSPLHF. The CDR3 coding sequence is TGTGCCAGCGGCGGACAGAATAATTCACCCCTCCACTTT.

This clone was found a few times. The chain links TRBV4-3 to TRBJ1-2; D gene unclear. The V gene lost 0 bases and the J gene lost 5 bases, with 13 bases spanning the gap. In germline, CDR1 is LGHNA, CDR2 YSLEER. There are 15 residues in the CDR3. This CDR3 reads CASSQDLGQLYGYTF. The CDR3 bases are TGCGCCAGCAGCCAAGATCTAGGGCAGCTTTATGGCTACACCTTC.

This chain joins TRBV29-1 and TRBJ2-1, with D perhaps matching TRBD2 (6 bases). Trimming removed 6 bases at V and 10 bases at J, with 19 bases between. Germline CDR1 SQVTM, CDR2 ANQGSEA. The CDR3 consists of 13 residues. The DNA for the CDR3 is TGCAGCGTCGAAAAAACTAGCTTGGGGGAGCAGTTCTTC. It is translated as CSVEKTSLGEQFF.

The CDR3 bases are TGTGCCAGCTCGGGACAGGGGGCCGTCGGCACCGGGGAGCTGTTTTTT. Translating it yields CASSGQGAVGTGELFF. This rearrangement joins TRBV18 to TRBJ2-2; 12 bases match TRBD1. The CDR3 has 16 residues. Trimming removed 6 bases from V and 4 bases from J; junction bases left unmatched: 6. Per the germline V gene, CDR1 is KGHSH and CDR2 is LQKENI.

Comment on this clone: The same CDR3 also results from other DNA sequences found in this sample. The V gene is TRBV18, the J gene TRBJ2-7; 10 bases fit TRBD1. With 3 bases clipped from V and 3 bases from J, the junction kept 2 bases outside the gene matches. This CDR3 has 14 amino acids. Germline CDR1 and CDR2: KGHSH and LQKENI. The CDR3 region has the DNA TGTGCCAGCTCACCGGGGACAGGGGTCTACGAGCAGTACTTC. It translates to CASSPGTGVYEQYF.

This clone was counted once. This chain links TRBV29-1 with TRBJ1-5, with D perhaps matching TRBD1 (5 bases). Trimming left V 6 bases short and J 8 bases short, with 17 bases between. The CDR3 is made up of 13 amino acids. The germline V gene has CDR1 SQVTM and CDR2 ANQGSEA. CDR3 DNA sequence: TGCAGCGTAGCGGGGACTCGAGGGGAGCCCCAGCATTTT. Its protein is CSVAGTRGEPQHF. The full variable domain, in which reference TRBV29-1 and TRBJ1-5 provide the parts outside the CDR3, is SAVISQKPSRDICQRGTSLTIQCQVDSQVTMMFWYRQQPGQSLTLIATANQGSEATYESGFVIDKFPISRPNLTFSTLTVSNMSPEDSSIYLCSVAGTRGEPQHFGDGTRLSIL.

This clone was detected only once. This chain links TRBV7-8 with TRBJ2-1; D gene unclear. The V end lost 2 bases, the J end lost 0 bases, and 5 bases lay between the germline ends. Germline V gene data show CDR1 as SGHVS and CDR2 as FQNEAQ. The CDR3 runs 14 residues. For the CDR3, the DNA is TGTGCCAGCAGCTTACTTGTCTCCTACAATGAGCAGTTCTTC. This translates into CASSLLVSYNEQFF.

The V gene is TRBV19, the J gene TRBJ1-5, with D maybe TRBD1 (6 bases). The CDR3 loop spans 13 amino acids. The V gene's germline CDR1 is LNHDA and CDR2 SQIVND (reference sequence). V gave up 5 bases and J gave up 5 bases, with 10 bases separating them. The CDR3 DNA is TGTGCCAGTAGTCAGGACAGAGATCAGCCCCAGCATTTT. This translates into CASSQDRDQPQHF.

This clone occurred a few times. The chain uses TRBV6-6 and TRBJ1-5, with 8 bases that match TRBD1. Per the germline V gene, CDR1 is MNHNY and CDR2 is SVGAGI (reference sequence). The trim removed 6 bases at V and 3 bases at J, leaving 7 bases unmatched. The CDR3 covers 15 residues. CDR3 DNA: TGTGCCAGCAGCGGACAGGGACCGATCAATCAGCCCCAGCATTTT. Encoded protein: CASSGQGPINQPQHF.

The J gene is TRBJ1-2, the V gene TRBV19; D gene uncertain. Trimming stripped 10 bases from V and 6 bases from J, with 18 bases between. CDR1 LNHDA and CDR2 SQIVND come from the germline V gene (reference sequence). The CDR3 has 13 amino acids. The CDR3: CATKYGGWDGYTF. CDR3 nucleotide sequence: TGTGCCACCAAATATGGAGGCTGGGATGGCTACACCTTC.

For this clone: The sample has other DNA sequences that encode this CDR3 too. The chain recombines TRBV7-9 with TRBJ2-7; D is uncertain. Germline CDR1 reads SEHNR; CDR2 reads FQNEAQ (reference sequence). Trimming removed 3 bases from V and 3 bases from J, with 6 bases in between. The CDR3 runs 12 residues. CDR3 sequence: CASSFDRYEQYF. Here the CDR3 DNA reads TGTGCCAGCAGCTTCGACCGCTACGAGCAGTACTTC.

The chain employs TRBV7-2 and TRBJ2-1, with D tentatively TRBD1 (6 bases). CDR1 and CDR2 (germline): SGHTA, FQGNSA. The V gene lost 5 bases and the J gene lost 6 bases, with 11 bases spanning the gap. CDR3 length: 13 amino acids. CDR3: CASSTWGLNEQFF. The CDR3 DNA is TGTGCCAGCAGCACATGGGGGCTCAATGAGCAGTTCTTC.

This clone was observed a few times. The chain links TRBV5-1 to TRBJ1-1; D is unresolved. Per the germline V gene, CDR1 is SGHRS and CDR2 is YFSETQ. Trimming stripped 0 bases from V and 5 bases from J, with 14 bases between. CDR3 length equals 15 residues. Here the CDR3 DNA reads TGCGCCAGCAGCTTGGAAGATCGGGGAAAAACTGAAGCTTTCTTT. It specifies CASSLEDRGKTEAFF.

This clone was detected a few times. The J gene is TRBJ2-5, the V gene TRBV4-3, with 11 bases that match TRBD1. CDR1 LGHNA and CDR2 YSLEER come from the germline V gene. Trimming at V came to 4 bases and at J to 6 bases, leaving 4 bases not matched to a gene. The CDR3 covers 14 residues. The CDR3: CASSRDRGMKTQYF. CDR3 sequence (DNA): TGCGCCAGCAGCCGGGACAGGGGGATGAAGACCCAGTACTTC.

The chain combines TRBV3-1 (or the pseudogene TRBV3-2) with TRBJ1-6, with a tentative D call TRBD1 (6 bases). V shed 2 bases and J shed 9 bases, with 11 bases lying between them. CDR1 is LGHDT and CDR2 is YNNKEL in the germline V gene (reference sequence). CDR3 length equals 14 residues. CDR3 in DNA: TGTGCCAGCAGCCAATGGACAGCCGGTTCACCCCTCCACTTT. Protein: CASSQWTAGSPLHF.

This clone showed up just a few times. The chain links TRBV7-9 to TRBJ2-1; D perhaps matches TRBD2 (5 bases). The CDR3 covers 12 residues. Germline CDR1 and CDR2: SEHNR and FQNEAQ (reference sequence). Trimming took 2 bases from V and 15 from J, leaving 14 bases between them. The CDR3 nucleotides are TGTGCCAGCAGCTTATTCGAAGGGAGACGGTTCTTC. Translated, it gives CASSLFEGRRFF.

The genes are TRBV4-3 and TRBJ1-5; D may be TRBD1 (5 bases). Germline values: CDR1 LGHNA, CDR2 YSLEER. This CDR3 is built from 16 residues. Trimming removed 0 bases from V and 6 bases from J, with 15 bases in between. The CDR3 region has the DNA TGCGCCAGCAGCCAAGATTGGCAGGGTTGGAGTCAGCCCCAGCATTTT. Translated, it gives CASSQDWQGWSQPQHF.

The genes are TRBV13 and TRBJ2-7; 8 nucleotides align to TRBD1. The germline CDR1 and CDR2 sequences are PRHDT and FYEKMQ (reference sequence). The CDR3 length is 13 residues. V dropped 5 bases and J dropped 7; count of bases not matched to a gene: 7. CDR3 protein: CASSPRQGREQYF. The CDR3 DNA sequence: TGTGCCAGCAGCCCCAGACAGGGGAGGGAGCAGTACTTC.